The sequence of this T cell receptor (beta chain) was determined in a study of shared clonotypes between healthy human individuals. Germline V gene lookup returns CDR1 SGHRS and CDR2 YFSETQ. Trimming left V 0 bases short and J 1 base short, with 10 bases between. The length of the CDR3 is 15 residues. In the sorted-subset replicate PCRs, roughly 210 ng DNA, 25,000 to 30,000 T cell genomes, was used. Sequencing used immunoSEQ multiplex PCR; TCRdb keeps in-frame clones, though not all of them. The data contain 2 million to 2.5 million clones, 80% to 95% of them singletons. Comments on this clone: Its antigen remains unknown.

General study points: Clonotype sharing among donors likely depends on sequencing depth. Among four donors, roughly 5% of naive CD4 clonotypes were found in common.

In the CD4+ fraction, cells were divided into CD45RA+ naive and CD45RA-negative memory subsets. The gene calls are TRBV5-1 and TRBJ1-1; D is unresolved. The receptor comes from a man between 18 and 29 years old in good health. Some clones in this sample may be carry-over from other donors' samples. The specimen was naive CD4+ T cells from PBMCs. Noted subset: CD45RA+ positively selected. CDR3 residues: CASSLGQTANTEAFF. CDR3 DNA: TGCGCCAGCAGCTTGGGGCAGACGGCGAACACTGAAGCTTTCTTT.